This is a list of T cell receptor beta chains from one sample in a study of OX40 agonist ivuxolimab in advanced cancers. Using immunoSEQ multiplex PCR, the repertoire was profiled, and TCRdb retains in-frame clones only, with some absent. The sample has tens of thousands of clones; 70% to 90% are singletons. The starting material was CD4+ or CD8+ T cells sorted from blood, obtained in a trial of the OX40 agonist ivuxolimab. These receptors were collected from an adult with an advanced solid tumor such as melanoma, head and neck, liver or kidney cancer. Both conserved end residues are part of each CDR3. D genes are given only for firm matches. Size is omitted from some rows. Given values are once, few, many or a class for expanded clones.

V	J	size	D	CDR3	DNA
TRBV28	TRBJ2-5	-	TRBD2	CASSLGTSGGSLETQYF	TGTGCCAGCTCCCTAGGGACTAGCGGGGGGTCATTGGAGACCCAGTACTTC
TRBV5-1	TRBJ2-2	-	-	CASSFRPDTGELFF	TGCGCCAGCAGTTTTAGGCCAGACACCGGGGAGCTGTTTTTT
TRBV4-1	TRBJ2-2	many	-	CASSSRLSLFF	TGCGCCAGCAGCTCAAGACTATCGCTGTTTTTT
TRBV2	TRBJ1-4	-	-	CASRLNRAGAAEKLFF	TGTGCCAGCAGATTAAACCGGGCAGGGGCGGCTGAAAAACTGTTTTTT
TRBV5-1	TRBJ1-6	-	TRBD1	CASSRNGQENSPLHF	TGCGCCAGCAGTAGGAACGGACAGGAGAATTCACCCCTCCACTTT
TRBV30	TRBJ1-2	many	-	CAWSSLINYGYTF	TGTGCCTGGAGTAGCTTAATCAACTATGGCTACACCTTC
TRBV6-1	TRBJ1-5	-	-	CASRQERNQPQHF	TGTGCCAGCAGGCAGGAGAGGAATCAGCCCCAGCATTTT
TRBV6-1	TRBJ2-5	-	TRBD1	CASSERRGLETQYF	TGTGCCAGCAGTGAACGCAGGGGGCTGGAGACCCAGTACTTC
TRBV10-1	TRBJ2-5	-	TRBD2	CASSPGGRDQETQYF	TGCGCCAGCAGTCCCGGCGGGAGAGACCAAGAGACCCAGTACTTC
TRBV4-2	TRBJ2-3	-	TRBD2	CASSQDNVAGGYADTQYF	TGTGCCAGCAGCCAAGATAACGTAGCGGGGGGATACGCAGATACGCAGTATTTT
TRBV5-1	TRBJ2-3	-	-	CASSWGTSTDTQYF	TGCGCCAGCAGCTGGGGGACTAGCACAGATACGCAGTATTTT
TRBV6-1	TRBJ1-2	-	TRBD1	CASSITGQSNYGYTF	TGTGCCAGCAGTATAACGGGACAGAGCAACTATGGCTACACCTTC
TRBV30	TRBJ2-2	-	-	CAWSGGTITGELFF	TGTGCCTGGAGTGGGGGGACGATAACCGGGGAGCTGTTTTTT
TRBV28	TRBJ1-2	-	TRBD1	CASRSPAQGRDGYTF	TGTGCCAGCAGAAGTCCCGCACAGGGGCGCGATGGCTACACCTTC
TRBV14	TRBJ1-1	-	TRBD1	CASSLYEGAVGTEAFF	TGTGCCAGCAGTTTGTATGAGGGGGCAGTTGGCACTGAAGCTTTCTTT
TRBV27	TRBJ1-4	once	TRBD1	CASSSQTGSDEKLFF	TGTGCCAGCAGTTCCCAGACAGGGTCAGATGAAAAACTGTTTTTT
TRBV2	TRBJ1-1	-	-	CASYDSPGVGVNTEAFF	TGTGCCAGCTACGACAGCCCTGGGGTTGGCGTGAACACTGAAGCTTTCTTT
TRBV29-1	TRBJ2-5	-	TRBD2	CSVEPHGRVGTQYF	TGCAGCGTTGAACCGCATGGGAGGGTCGGGACCCAGTACTTC
TRBV19	TRBJ2-1	-	-	CASSKTGNEQFF	TGTGCCAGTAGTAAGACAGGAAATGAGCAGTTCTTC
TRBV7-2	TRBJ2-5	once	-	CASSLTETQYF	TGTGCCAGCAGTTTAACAGAGACCCAGTACTTC
TRBV7-8	TRBJ2-5	-	-	CASSFVRTQETQYF	TGTGCCAGCAGCTTCGTTCGGACCCAAGAGACCCAGTACTTC
TRBV5-5	TRBJ1-2	-	TRBD1	CASSPWTGDGYTF	TGTGCCAGCAGCCCCTGGACAGGAGATGGCTACACCTTC
TRBV19	TRBJ1-2	few	-	CASSIDRPDYGYTF	TGTGCCAGTAGTATAGATCGGCCGGACTATGGCTACACCTTC
TRBV19	TRBJ2-2	-	-	CASSHGTANTGELFF	TGTGCCAGTAGCCATGGGACCGCGAACACCGGGGAGCTGTTTTTT
TRBV2	TRBJ2-1	-	-	CASSEGQRIYNEQFF	TGTGCCAGCAGTGAAGGGCAGAGAATCTACAATGAGCAGTTCTTC
TRBV19	TRBJ1-1	once	-	CASRRGGGSTEVFF	TGTGCCAGTAGGAGGGGGGGTGGTAGCACTGAAGTTTTCTTT
TRBV2	TRBJ1-5	few	TRBD1	CATQGVGYSNQPQHF	TGTGCCACCCAGGGGGTTGGCTATAGCAATCAGCCCCAGCATTTT
TRBV7-2	TRBJ2-5	-	TRBD1	CASSQFPDRGQVQETQYF	TGTGCCAGCAGCCAATTTCCAGACAGGGGGCAGGTACAAGAGACCCAGTACTTC
TRBV7-2	TRBJ2-5	-	-	CASSQRVRETQYF	TGTGCCAGCAGTCAGCGGGTTCGTGAGACCCAGTACTTC